This T cell receptor (beta chain) is drawn from a study of cytomegalovirus exposure and HLA in healthy donors. The study's findings and limits: The authors enumerated under 200 TCR beta chains as linked to cytomegalovirus.

The germline CDR1 and CDR2 sequences are SNHLY and FYNNEI. There are 16 residues in the CDR3. The junction had 8 bases not matched to a gene; V was cut back by 7 bases and J by 0 bases. On this clone itself: Its specificity is unknown.

Repertoires were generated with immunoSEQ multiplex PCR, while TCRdb's copy carries only in-frame clones and drops some. The sample yields 160,000 or so clones, around nine tenths seen once. The rearrangement joins TRBV2 to TRBJ2-1; 8 bases align to TRBD1. The sample comprised PBMCs. The sequence was obtained from a woman in her 30s in good health and CMV-seronegative. This CDR3 reads CASTKGQGGSYNEQFF. In DNA, the CDR3 is TGTGCCAGCACCAAAGGACAGGGAGGCTCCTACAATGAGCAGTTCTTC.